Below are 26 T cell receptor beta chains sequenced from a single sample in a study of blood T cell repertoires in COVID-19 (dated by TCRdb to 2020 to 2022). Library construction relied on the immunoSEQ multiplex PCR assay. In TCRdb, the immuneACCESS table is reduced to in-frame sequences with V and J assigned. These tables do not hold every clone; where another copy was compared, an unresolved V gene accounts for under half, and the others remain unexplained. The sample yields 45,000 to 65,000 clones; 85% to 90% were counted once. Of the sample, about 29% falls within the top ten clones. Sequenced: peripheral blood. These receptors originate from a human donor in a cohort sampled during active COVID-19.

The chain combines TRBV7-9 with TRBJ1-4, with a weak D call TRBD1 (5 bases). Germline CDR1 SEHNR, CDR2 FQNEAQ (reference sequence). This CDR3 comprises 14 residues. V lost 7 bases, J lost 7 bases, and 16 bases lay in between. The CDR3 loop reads CASIPDGGGEKLFF. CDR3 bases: TGTGCCAGCATCCCGGATGGGGGGGGTGAAAAACTGTTTTTT.

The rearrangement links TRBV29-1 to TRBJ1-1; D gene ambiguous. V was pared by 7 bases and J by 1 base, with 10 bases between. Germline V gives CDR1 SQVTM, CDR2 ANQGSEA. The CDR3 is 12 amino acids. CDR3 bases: TGCAGCGCCCCTTACACGAACACTGAAGCTTTCTTT. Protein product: CSAPYTNTEAFF.

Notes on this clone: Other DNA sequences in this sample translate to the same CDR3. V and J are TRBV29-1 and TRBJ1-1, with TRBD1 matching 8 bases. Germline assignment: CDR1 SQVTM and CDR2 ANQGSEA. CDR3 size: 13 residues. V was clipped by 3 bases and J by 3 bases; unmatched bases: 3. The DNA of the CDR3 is TGCAGCGTTGACGAGACAGGGGACACTGAAGCTTTCTTT. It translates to CSVDETGDTEAFF. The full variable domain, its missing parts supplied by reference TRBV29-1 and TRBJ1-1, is SAVISQKPSRDICQRGTSLTIQCQVDSQVTMMFWYRQQPGQSLTLIATANQGSEATYESGFVIDKFPISRPNLTFSTLTVSNMSPEDSSIYLCSVDETGDTEAFFGQGTRLTVV.

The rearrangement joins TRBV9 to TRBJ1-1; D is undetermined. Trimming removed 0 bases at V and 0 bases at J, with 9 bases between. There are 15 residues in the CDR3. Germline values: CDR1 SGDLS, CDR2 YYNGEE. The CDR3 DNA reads TGTGCCAGCAGCGTAGTCGCGGGGTTGAACACTGAAGCTTTCTTT. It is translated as CASSVVAGLNTEAFF.

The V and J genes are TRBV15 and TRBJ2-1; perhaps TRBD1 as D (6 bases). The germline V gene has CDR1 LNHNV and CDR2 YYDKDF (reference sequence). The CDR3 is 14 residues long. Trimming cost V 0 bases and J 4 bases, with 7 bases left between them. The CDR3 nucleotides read TGTGCCACCAGCAGAGAGACAGGATACAATGAGCAGTTCTTC. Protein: CATSRETGYNEQFF.

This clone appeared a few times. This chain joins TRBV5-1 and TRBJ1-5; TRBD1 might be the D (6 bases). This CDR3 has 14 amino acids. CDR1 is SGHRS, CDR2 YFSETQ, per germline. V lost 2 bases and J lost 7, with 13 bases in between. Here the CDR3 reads CASSLGQQGQPQHF. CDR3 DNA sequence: TGCGCCAGCAGCTTAGGACAGCAAGGGCAGCCCCAGCATTTT.

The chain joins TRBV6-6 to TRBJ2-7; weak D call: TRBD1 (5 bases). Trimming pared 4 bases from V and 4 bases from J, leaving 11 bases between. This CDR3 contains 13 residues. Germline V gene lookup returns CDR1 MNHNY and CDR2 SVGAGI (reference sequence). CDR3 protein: CASSSQGWYEQYF. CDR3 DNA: TGTGCCAGCAGTTCGCAGGGATGGTACGAGCAGTACTTC.

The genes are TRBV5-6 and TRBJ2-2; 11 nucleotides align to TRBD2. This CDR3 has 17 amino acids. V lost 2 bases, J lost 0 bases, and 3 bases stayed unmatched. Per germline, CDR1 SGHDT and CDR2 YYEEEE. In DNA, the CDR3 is TGTGCCAGCAGCTTCCCTAGCGGGGGGACGAACACCGGGGAGCTGTTTTTT. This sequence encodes CASSFPSGGTNTGELFF.

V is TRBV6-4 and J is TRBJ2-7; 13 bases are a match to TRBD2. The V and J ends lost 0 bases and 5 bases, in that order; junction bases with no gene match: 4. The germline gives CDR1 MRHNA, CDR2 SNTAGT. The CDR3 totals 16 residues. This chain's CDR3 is CASSDSGLAGLNEQYF. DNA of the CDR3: TGTGCCAGCAGTGACTCGGGACTAGCGGGGCTCAACGAGCAGTACTTC.

The CDR3 bases are TGTGCCAGTACCCCTAGCGGTAATGAGCAGTTCTTC. This encodes CASTPSGNEQFF. This chain connects TRBV19 to TRBJ2-1, with 7 bases matching TRBD2. The CDR3 has 12 amino acids. The V segment lost 7 bases and the J segment 7 bases; nucleotides outside the gene matches: 4. Germline V gene sequence: CDR1 LNHDA, CDR2 SQIVND (reference sequence).

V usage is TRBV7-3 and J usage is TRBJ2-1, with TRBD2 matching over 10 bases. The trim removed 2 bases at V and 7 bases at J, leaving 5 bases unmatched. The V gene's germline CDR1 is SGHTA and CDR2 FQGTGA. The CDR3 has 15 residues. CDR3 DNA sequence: TGTGCCAGCAGCTTAGGAGCGGGAGGGCTTAATGAGCAGTTCTTC. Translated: CASSLGAGGLNEQFF. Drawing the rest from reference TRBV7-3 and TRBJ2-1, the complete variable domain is GAGVSQTPSNKVTEKGKYVELRCDPISGHTALYWYRQSLGQGPEFLIYFQGTGAADDSGLPNDRFFAVRPEGSVSTLKIQRTERGDSAVYLCASSLGAGGLNEQFFGPGTRLTVL.

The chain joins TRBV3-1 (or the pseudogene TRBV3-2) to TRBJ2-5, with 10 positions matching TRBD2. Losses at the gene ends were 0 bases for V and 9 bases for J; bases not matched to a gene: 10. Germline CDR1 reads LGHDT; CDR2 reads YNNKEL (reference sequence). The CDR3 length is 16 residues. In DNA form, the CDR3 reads TGTGCCAGCAGCCAAGATGGGGCTAGCGGGGGCGAGGCCCAGTACTTC. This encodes CASSQDGASGGEAQYF.

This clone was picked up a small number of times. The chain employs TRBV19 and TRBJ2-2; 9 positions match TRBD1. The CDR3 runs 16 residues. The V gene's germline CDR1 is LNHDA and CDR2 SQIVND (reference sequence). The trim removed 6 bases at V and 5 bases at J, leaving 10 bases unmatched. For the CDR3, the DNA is TGTGCCAGTAGCAAAGGGACAGGGAGTGGGACCGGGGAGCTGTTTTTT. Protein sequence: CASSKGTGSGTGELFF.

The CDR3: CASSYPIAGAADTQYF. In DNA, the CDR3 is TGTGCCAGCAGTTACCCCATAGCGGGAGCAGCAGATACGCAGTATTTT. The chain couples TRBV6-2 or TRBV6-3 to TRBJ2-3; 9 bases match TRBD2. CDR1 and CDR2 (germline): MNHEY, SVGEGT. V lost 2 bases, J lost 4 bases, and 7 bases stayed unmatched. This CDR3 is built from 16 residues.

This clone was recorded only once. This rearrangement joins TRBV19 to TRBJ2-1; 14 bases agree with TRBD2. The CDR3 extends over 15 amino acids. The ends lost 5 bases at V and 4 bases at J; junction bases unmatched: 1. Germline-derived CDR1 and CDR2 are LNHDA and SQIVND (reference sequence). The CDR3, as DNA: TGTGCCAGTAGTGGGACTAGCGGGAGTTACAATGAGCAGTTCTTC. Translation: CASSGTSGSYNEQFF.

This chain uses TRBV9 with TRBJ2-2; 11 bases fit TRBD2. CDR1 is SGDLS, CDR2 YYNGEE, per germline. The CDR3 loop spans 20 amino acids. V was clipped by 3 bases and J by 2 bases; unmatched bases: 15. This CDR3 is CASSGAPLLAGATNTGELFF. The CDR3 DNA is TGTGCCAGCAGCGGGGCCCCTTTACTAGCGGGGGCTACTAACACCGGGGAGCTGTTTTTT.

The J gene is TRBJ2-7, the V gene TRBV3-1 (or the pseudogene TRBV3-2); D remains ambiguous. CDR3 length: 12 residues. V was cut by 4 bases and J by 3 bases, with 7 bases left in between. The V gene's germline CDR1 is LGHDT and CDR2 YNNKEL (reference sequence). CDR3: CASSPNNYEQYF. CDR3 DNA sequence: TGTGCCAGCAGCCCAAACAACTACGAGCAGTACTTC.

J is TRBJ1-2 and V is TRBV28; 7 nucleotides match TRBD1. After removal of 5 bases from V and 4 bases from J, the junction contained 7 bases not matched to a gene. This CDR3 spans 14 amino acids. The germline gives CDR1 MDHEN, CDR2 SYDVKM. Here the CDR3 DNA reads TGTGCCAGCAGTCCATACAGGGGACTCTATGGCTACACCTTC. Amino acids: CASSPYRGLYGYTF.

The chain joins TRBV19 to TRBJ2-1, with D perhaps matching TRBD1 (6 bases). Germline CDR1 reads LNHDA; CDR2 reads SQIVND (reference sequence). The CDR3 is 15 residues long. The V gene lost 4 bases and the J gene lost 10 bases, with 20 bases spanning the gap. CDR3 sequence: CASSTPGLGGREQFF. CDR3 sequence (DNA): TGTGCCAGTAGTACCCCCGGGCTAGGGGGAAGAGAGCAGTTCTTC.

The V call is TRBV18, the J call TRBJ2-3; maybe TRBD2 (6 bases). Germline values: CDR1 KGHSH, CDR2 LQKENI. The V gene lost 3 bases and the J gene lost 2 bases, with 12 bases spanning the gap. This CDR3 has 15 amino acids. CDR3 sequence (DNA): TGTGCCAGCTCACCTGCCGGGACTGTCACAGATACGCAGTATTTT. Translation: CASSPAGTVTDTQYF.

CDR3 coding DNA: TGTGCCAGCAGCGCAAACTCTGGAAACACCATATATTTT. Residues: CASSANSGNTIYF. V usage is TRBV9 and J usage is TRBJ1-3, with D hard to call. CDR1 SGDLS and CDR2 YYNGEE come from the germline V gene. This CDR3 region has 13 residues. With 3 bases removed from V and 0 bases from J, the gap between germline ends came to 4 bases.

DNA of the CDR3: TGTGCCAGCAGCCCAACCGGGGCGGGATTTAATTCACCCCTCCACTTT. Amino acid sequence: CASSPTGAGFNSPLHF. This chain links TRBV28 with TRBJ1-6, with a weak D call TRBD1 (5 bases). The CDR3 consists of 16 residues. Germline V gene data show CDR1 as MDHEN and CDR2 as SYDVKM. Trimming removed 6 bases from V and 6 bases from J, with 18 bases in between.

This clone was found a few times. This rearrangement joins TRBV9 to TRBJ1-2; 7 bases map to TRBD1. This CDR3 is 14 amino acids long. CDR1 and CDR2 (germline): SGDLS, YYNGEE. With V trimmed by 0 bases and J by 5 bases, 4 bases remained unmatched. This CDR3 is CASSVDHRGYGYTF. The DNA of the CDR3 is TGTGCCAGCAGCGTAGACCACAGGGGATATGGCTACACCTTC.

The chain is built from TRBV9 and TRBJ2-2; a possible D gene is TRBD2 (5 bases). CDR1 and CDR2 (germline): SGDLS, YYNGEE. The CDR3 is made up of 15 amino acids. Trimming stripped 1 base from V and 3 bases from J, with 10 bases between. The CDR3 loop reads CASSVSSGYTGELFF. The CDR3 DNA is TGTGCCAGCAGCGTAAGCAGCGGCTACACCGGGGAGCTGTTTTTT.

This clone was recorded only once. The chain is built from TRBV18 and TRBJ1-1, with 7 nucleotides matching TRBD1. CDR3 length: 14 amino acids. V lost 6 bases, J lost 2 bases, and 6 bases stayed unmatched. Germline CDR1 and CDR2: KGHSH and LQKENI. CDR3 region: CASSLDRANTEAFF. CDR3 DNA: TGTGCCAGCTCGTTAGACAGGGCTAACACTGAAGCTTTCTTT.

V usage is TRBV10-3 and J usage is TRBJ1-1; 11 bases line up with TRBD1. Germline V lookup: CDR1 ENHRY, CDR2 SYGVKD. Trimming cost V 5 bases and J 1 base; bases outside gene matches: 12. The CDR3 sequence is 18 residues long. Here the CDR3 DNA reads TGTGCCATCAGTCCTAAAGGTTGGACAGGGGGCTGGAACACTGAAGCTTTCTTT. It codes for CAISPKGWTGGWNTEAFF.